This T cell receptor beta chain was recovered during a study of cytomegalovirus exposure and HLA in healthy donors. Regarding the study as a whole: Information on immune exposure was restricted to one variable (CMV serostatus). Diagnosis of cytomegalovirus status made by the classifier reportedly showed high specificity and sensitivity. The later analysis indicated that the majority of CMV-associated TCR beta chains appeared HLA-restricted.

Vbeta (60) and Jbeta (13) primers were used in the PCR. In the study's own analysis: It was a later analysis that counted tens of millions of unique TCR beta chains, of which 9 million to 13 million were shared. Profiling relied on immunoSEQ multiplex PCR, and the TCRdb table lists in-frame clones only, not all of them. That table gives V, J and clone size, and the DNA gave D and trimming. Of around 150,000 clones in the sample, more than 60% were seen once. Germline V gene sequence: CDR1 MDHEN, CDR2 SYDVKM. The germline V and J ends were trimmed by 2 bases and 6 bases, with 8 bases remaining between them. This CDR3 is 12 amino acids long. A note on this clone: Its antigen is undetermined.

The source is a man in his thirties or forties in good health and CMV-seropositive. The chain uses TRBV28 and TRBJ2-7; D remains unclear. Source material: PBMCs. CDR3 DNA: TGTGCCAGCAGTTTAGGTCAGCGCGAGCAGTACTTC. Its protein is CASSLGQREQYF.